This is a list of T cell receptor beta chains from one sample in a study of blood T cell repertoires in COVID-19. Sequencing used immunoSEQ multiplex PCR; TCRdb keeps in-frame clones, though not all of them. Of roughly 400,000 clones detected, 85% to 90% appear once; the ten largest clones hold roughly 1.1%. Material: PBMCs or T cells enriched from blood (not recorded which). These receptor sequences come from a man aged 25 to 40 who had recovered from COVID-19. CDR3s include the opening cysteine and the closing phenylalanine or tryptophan. Each record gives: CDR3 DNA, CDR3 protein, J gene, clone size, V gene, D gene. A D gene is named only where the DNA matches it firmly. A row's size may be missing; if present it is once, few, many or a size class.

TGTGCCAGCAGCTTGGCCCGCGGGAGCCACGAGCAGTACTTC CASSLARGSHEQYF TRBJ2-7 - TRBV5-4 TRBD2
TGTGCCAGCAACGGGGGACAGGGGTATGGCTACACCTTC CASNGGQGYGYTF TRBJ1-2 - TRBV12-3/TRBV12-4 TRBD1
TGTGCCTTAACCAGGGGGCTTGGGACTGAAGCTTTCTTT CALTRGLGTEAFF TRBJ1-1 - TRBV10-3 TRBD1
TGTGCCACCAGAGGCCCGGCTAGCGGCTACAATGAGCAGTTCTTC CATRGPASGYNEQFF TRBJ2-1 - TRBV15 TRBD2
TGTGCCAGCAGCCCCCTCGACTCTACCTACAATGAGCAGTTCTTC CASSPLDSTYNEQFF TRBJ2-1 once TRBV27 -
TGTGCCTGGAGTGTACTCTTTAGTACTAGCGGGAGCTACAATGAGCAGTTCTTC CAWSVLFSTSGSYNEQFF TRBJ2-1 - TRBV30 TRBD2
TGTGCCAGAATGTTAGACGGACAGGAGAACACTGAAGCTTTCTTT CARMLDGQENTEAFF TRBJ1-1 - TRBV6-5 TRBD1
TGTGCCAGCAGCCGAACCGGGACAGGGGAACCTAACTATGGCTACACCTTC CASSRTGTGEPNYGYTF TRBJ1-2 - TRBV7-8 TRBD1
TGTGCCATCAGTGAGTCAATGGACAGGGAGAATGAAAAACTGTTTTTT CAISESMDRENEKLFF TRBJ1-4 - TRBV10-3 TRBD1
TGTGCCAGCAGGCTAGGCGGCGACGGGAACACCATATATTTT CASRLGGDGNTIYF TRBJ1-3 - TRBV7-2 -
TGTGCCAGCAGCGGGGCAGCCGGGTCCTACAATGAGCAGTTCTTC CASSGAAGSYNEQFF TRBJ2-1 - TRBV7-3 -
TGTGCCAGCATCCCGAAGGGGGTGGGAGGGCGCTCCTACAATGAGCAGTTCTTC CASIPKGVGGRSYNEQFF TRBJ2-1 - TRBV7-9 -
TGTGCCAGCAGTGATGTAGGGGTTTCCAATCAGCCCCAGCATTTT CASSDVGVSNQPQHF TRBJ1-5 - TRBV2 -
TGTGCCTGGACTGCGATAGGAAACACCATATATTTT CAWTAIGNTIYF TRBJ1-3 - TRBV30 -
TGTGCCAGCAGCCAAGCCAGGGGACGCTACACCTTC CASSQARGRYTF TRBJ1-2 few TRBV3-1/TRBV3-2 -
TGCGCCAGCAGTTTGGAAGGGGGCACTGAAGCTTTCTTT CASSLEGGTEAFF TRBJ1-1 - TRBV5-1 -
TGTGCCAGCAGTAGATCTAGCGGGAGGTTCTACGAGCAGTACTTC CASSRSSGRFYEQYF TRBJ2-7 - TRBV6-6 TRBD2
TGTGCCAGCAGCTTAAAAACAGGGATGTATGGCTACACCTTC CASSLKTGMYGYTF TRBJ1-2 - TRBV7-9 -
TGCGCCAGCAGTAGCGGTTACAATGAGCAGTTCTTC CASSSGYNEQFF TRBJ2-1 - TRBV10-1 -
TGTGCCAGCAGCCAACAGCGGGAGAGAATTACGGATGAGCAGTTCTTC CASSQQRERITDEQFF TRBJ2-1 - TRBV3-1/TRBV3-2 TRBD2
TGTGCCAGCAGGGGGACAGGCTCCTACAATGAGCAGTTCTTC CASRGTGSYNEQFF TRBJ2-1 - TRBV5-4 TRBD1
TGTGCCAGCAGTCGTCTAGGGAACACCGGGGAGCTGTTTTTT CASSRLGNTGELFF TRBJ2-2 - TRBV6-2/TRBV6-3 -
TGTGCCAGTAGTAAGACTAGCGGGCCCCAAGAGACCCAGTACTTC CASSKTSGPQETQYF TRBJ2-5 once TRBV19 TRBD2
TGTGCCAGCAGCTTAGATGTTGGCGGACAAGAGACCCAGTACTTC CASSLDVGGQETQYF TRBJ2-5 - TRBV11-2 -
TGTGCCAGCAGTTATTCGGCTCGGAGGGAGCAGTACTTC CASSYSARREQYF TRBJ2-7 - TRBV6-5 -
TGCGCCAGCAGCTCCGCTCTTGCGGACAATGAGCAGTTCTTC CASSSALADNEQFF TRBJ2-1 - TRBV5-1 -
TGTGCCAGCAGCCAAGAAATGGTCAGCTCTGGAAACACCATATATTTT CASSQEMVSSGNTIYF TRBJ1-3 - TRBV3-1/TRBV3-2 -
TGCAGCGTTGGCGGACAGGGAGGCTATGGCTACACCTTC CSVGGQGGYGYTF TRBJ1-2 - TRBV29-1 TRBD1
TGTGCCAGCAGTGATACAACCCGATACACTGAAGCTTTCTTT CASSDTTRYTEAFF TRBJ1-1 many TRBV6-1 -
TGTGCCAGCAGCAGTACAGGGGCCTCTGGAAACACCATATATTTT CASSSTGASGNTIYF TRBJ1-3 - TRBV9 TRBD1
TGTGCCAGCAGCTTGGGGGGGGACAGTCCGTCCTACAATGAGCAGTTCTTC CASSLGGDSPSYNEQFF TRBJ2-1 - TRBV5-4 -
TGTGCCAGTAGTATAGGAACTAACACAGATACGCAGTATTTT CASSIGTNTDTQYF TRBJ2-3 - TRBV19 -
TGTGCCAGCACCCCGGAGGGCCTTTTAACAGATACGCAGTATTTT CASTPEGLLTDTQYF TRBJ2-3 once TRBV5-4 -
TGTGCCAGCAGTGAAGCGCTTTGGACAGGGGGGACTGAAGCTTTCTTT CASSEALWTGGTEAFF TRBJ1-1 - TRBV6-1 TRBD1
TGTGCCAGCAGTTACGGGGCGGGGGCCTACGAGCAGTACTTC CASSYGAGAYEQYF TRBJ2-7 - TRBV6-5 TRBD2
TGTGCCAGCAGCTTGGGACAGTTATACTACGAGCAGTACTTC CASSLGQLYYEQYF TRBJ2-7 - TRBV7-8 TRBD1
TGTGCCAGCAGTTGGGGACAGCTTAACTATGGCTACACCTTC CASSWGQLNYGYTF TRBJ1-2 - TRBV25-1 TRBD1
TGTGCCAGTAATCCGCAGGGATTCTTACAAGAGACCCAGTACTTC CASNPQGFLQETQYF TRBJ2-5 - TRBV19 -
TGCAGCGTTGAAGCCCAGATGAACACTGAAGCTTTCTTT CSVEAQMNTEAFF TRBJ1-1 - TRBV29-1 -
TGCGCCAGCAGCGCCTGGGGGGGCGAGCAGTACTTC CASSAWGGEQYF TRBJ2-7 - TRBV5-1 TRBD2
TGTGCCAGCCATACTTCGGGACAGGGTATCTATGGCTACACCTTC CASHTSGQGIYGYTF TRBJ1-2 - TRBV19 TRBD1
TGTGCCAGCATTTCCCCGAGCACAGATACGCAGTATTTT CASISPSTDTQYF TRBJ2-3 - TRBV28 -
TGTGCCAGCAGGCTAGCGGGAGCTGGGGAGACCCAGTACTTC CASRLAGAGETQYF TRBJ2-5 - TRBV28 TRBD2
TGTGCCAGCGGGGGGGCTAGCGGGACCTACGAGCAGTACTTC CASGGASGTYEQYF TRBJ2-7 - TRBV6-5 TRBD2
TGTGCCAGCAGCAGCCCGGACAGGCCCCGGAGGCATGGGCAGTTCTTC CASSSPDRPRRHGQFF TRBJ2-1 - TRBV6-6 TRBD1
TGTGCCAGTAGTATTAACGGGTTCTCCTACGAGCAGTACTTC CASSINGFSYEQYF TRBJ2-7 - TRBV19 -
TGTGCCAGCAGTTACTTCAAACAGGGAAACCCCTATGGCTACACCTTC CASSYFKQGNPYGYTF TRBJ1-2 - TRBV6-2/TRBV6-3 -
TGTGCCAGTCGACAGGCGCCAACTAACTATGGCTACACCTTC CASRQAPTNYGYTF TRBJ1-2 - TRBV19 -
TGCGCCAGCAGCTTGGACAGGGGGCGCACCGGGGAGCTGTTTTTT CASSLDRGRTGELFF TRBJ2-2 - TRBV5-1 TRBD1
TGTGCCAGCATCTCTCCCTTGCGAGCTTTCTTT CASISPLRAFF TRBJ1-1 - TRBV28 -
TGTGCCAGCAGCAAGAGTGGACTGTACAATGAGCAGTTCTTC CASSKSGLYNEQFF TRBJ2-1 - TRBV7-8 -
TGTGCCAGCACGCGGGGGCTGAACCTGAATCAGCCCCAGCATTTT CASTRGLNLNQPQHF TRBJ1-5 many TRBV28 -
TGTGCCAGCAATCTTGCGGGTCTCGATACGCAGTATTTT CASNLAGLDTQYF TRBJ2-3 - TRBV7-2 -
TGTGCCAGTAGTAGGGACAGGGCGAAGGCGATCAATCAGCCCCAGCATTTT CASSRDRAKAINQPQHF TRBJ1-5 - TRBV19 TRBD1
TGTGCCAGCAAACTTAACAGGAGACAGGGATCCGAGCAGTACTTC CASKLNRRQGSEQYF TRBJ2-7 - TRBV6-5 TRBD1